This TCR beta chain was sequenced during a study of T cell repertoires in cytomegalovirus infection. In TCRdb, the reads were re-called with MiXCR into one record per CDR3 protein. The sample yields 900,000 to 950,000 distinct CDR3 sequences, roughly 30% seen once. This CDR3 region has 19 residues. V lost 9 bases, J lost 2 bases, and 28 bases lay in between. The germline V gene encodes CDR1 MDHEN and CDR2 SYDVKM. Note on this clonotype: The antigen is undetermined.

This TCR was sampled from a human donor in good health (CMV status not recorded). Some clones in this sample may be carry-over from other donors' samples. The V gene is TRBV28, the J gene TRBJ1-4; D is unclear. The sequences come from cultured CD8+ T cells from PBMCs, collected from culture after CMV antigen stimulation. The DNA for the CDR3 is TGTGCCAGTTCCTTCGGGAAATTCGGGCCGGTGGCTACTAATGAAAAACTGTTTTTT. It encodes CASSFGKFGPVATNEKLFF.